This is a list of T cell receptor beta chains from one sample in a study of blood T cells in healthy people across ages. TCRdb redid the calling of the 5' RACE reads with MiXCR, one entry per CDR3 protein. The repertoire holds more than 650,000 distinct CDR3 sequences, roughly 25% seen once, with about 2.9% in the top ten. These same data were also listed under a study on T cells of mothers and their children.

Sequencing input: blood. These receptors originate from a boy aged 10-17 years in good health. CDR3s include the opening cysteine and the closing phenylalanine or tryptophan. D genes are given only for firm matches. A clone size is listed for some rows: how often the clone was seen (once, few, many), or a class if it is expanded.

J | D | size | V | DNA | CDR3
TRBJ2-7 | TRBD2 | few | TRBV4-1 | TGCGCCAGCAGCCAAGAACACAGCGGGGGCTCCTACGAGCAGTACTTC | CASSQEHSGGSYEQYF
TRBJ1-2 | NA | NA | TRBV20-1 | TGCAGTGCTAGAGCAGTCCCCTTAGGTTCTAACTATGGCTACACCTTC | CSARAVPLGSNYGYTF
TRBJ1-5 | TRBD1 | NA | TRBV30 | TGTGCCTGGAGTTTCGACAGGGGGGCCAATCAGCCCCAGCATTTT | CAWSFDRGANQPQHF
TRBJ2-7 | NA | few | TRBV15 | TGTGCCACCAGCAGAGATCCCCCAACAGGGCCCTACGAGCAGTACTTC | CATSRDPPTGPYEQYF
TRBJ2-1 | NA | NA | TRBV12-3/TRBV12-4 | TGTGCCAGCAGTCTTCTCAGGGAATGGAGTGAGCAGTTCTTC | CASSLLREWSEQFF
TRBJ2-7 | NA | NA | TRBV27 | TGTGCCAGCAGTTTCTCCAGGGAGACAGCTCGCGAGCAGTACTTC | CASSFSRETAREQYF
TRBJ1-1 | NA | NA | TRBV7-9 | TGTGCCAGCAGCTTGGAACGTCGGGACACTGAAGCTTTCTTT | CASSLERRDTEAFF
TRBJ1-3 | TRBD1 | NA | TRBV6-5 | TGTGCCAGCAGTTACTCGGTTACAGGGGGCTCTGGAAACACCATATATTTT | CASSYSVTGGSGNTIYF
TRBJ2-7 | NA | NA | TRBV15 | TGTGCCACCAGCAGAGATGTCAGAAGCGAGCAGTACTTC | CATSRDVRSEQYF
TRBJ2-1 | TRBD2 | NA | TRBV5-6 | TGTGCCAGCAGCTTGGAAGCGGGGGGCCTGAGGGGGCAGTTCTTC | CASSLEAGGLRGQFF
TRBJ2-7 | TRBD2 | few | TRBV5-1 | TGCGCCAGCAGCGGGGGACTAAATGCCCGGTACTTC | CASSGGLNARYF
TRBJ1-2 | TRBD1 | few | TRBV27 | TGTGCCAGCAGTCTTCGGGACAGGGGTAGAGGCTACACCTTC | CASSLRDRGRGYTF
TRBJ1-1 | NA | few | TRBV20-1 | TGCAGTGCTATCCACGGGGGGACGAACACTGAAGCTTTCTTT | CSAIHGGTNTEAFF
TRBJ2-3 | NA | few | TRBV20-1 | TGCAGTGCTGAGCCCACTAGCACAGATACGCAGTATTTT | CSAEPTSTDTQYF
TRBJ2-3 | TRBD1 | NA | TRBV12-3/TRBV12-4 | TGTGCCAGCAGTCGACAGGGAGATACGCAGTATTTT | CASSRQGDTQYF
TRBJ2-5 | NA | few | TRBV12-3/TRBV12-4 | TGTGCCAGCAGTCCGGGAATAGGAGACCAAGAGACCCAGTACTTC | CASSPGIGDQETQYF
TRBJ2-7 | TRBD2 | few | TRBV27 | TGTGCCAGCAGTTACAAGACTAGCGGGGGGCCCGGAGGGATCGAGCAGTACTTC | CASSYKTSGGPGGIEQYF
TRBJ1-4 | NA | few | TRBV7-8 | TGTGCCAGCAGGGCGGACTTGGGGGGAGAAAAACTGTTTTTT | CASRADLGGEKLFF
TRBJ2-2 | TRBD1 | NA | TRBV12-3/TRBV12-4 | TGTGCCAGCAGTCTCGGGACAGGGGCATCAAGGGAGCTGTTTTTT | CASSLGTGASRELFF
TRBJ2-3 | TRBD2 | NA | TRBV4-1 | TGCGCCAGCAGCCAAGGACGGGCGGGGGGGATAACAGATACGCAGTATTTT | CASSQGRAGGITDTQYF
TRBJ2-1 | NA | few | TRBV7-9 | TGTGCCAGCAGCTCGCGGCGGTCAGAGCAGTTCTTC | CASSSRRSEQFF
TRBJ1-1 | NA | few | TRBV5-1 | TGCGCCAGCAGCTTGGGAGGTACAAGAGAAGCTTTCTTT | CASSLGGTREAFF
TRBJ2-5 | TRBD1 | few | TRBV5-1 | TGCGCCAGCAGCTTGGAGGGGGCGGAGGAGACCCAGTACTTC | CASSLEGAEETQYF
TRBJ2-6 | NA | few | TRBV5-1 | TGCGCCAGCAGCACTCCAGGGGTCGGGGCCAACGTCCTGACTTTC | CASSTPGVGANVLTF
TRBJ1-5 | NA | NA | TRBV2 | TGTGCCAGCAGTGTAACAGGGCGGAACCAGCCCCAGCATTTT | CASSVTGRNQPQHF
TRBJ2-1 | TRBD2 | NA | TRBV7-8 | TGTGCCAGCAGCCCCGGGGGGGGGCCTTTTTGGGATGAGCAGTTCTTC | CASSPGGGPFWDEQFF
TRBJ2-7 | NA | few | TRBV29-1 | TGCAGCGTTGTAGAACTTCAGGACGAGCAGTACTTC | CSVVELQDEQYF
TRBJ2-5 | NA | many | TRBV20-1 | TGCAGTGCTAGAGATCCCCCAACCCAGTACTTC | CSARDPPTQYF
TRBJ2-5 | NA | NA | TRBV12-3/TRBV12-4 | TGTGCCAGCACTCTGACTCCGCCGGGGGAGACCCAGTACTTC | CASTLTPPGETQYF
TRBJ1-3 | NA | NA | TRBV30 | TGTGCCTGGACTCCCTTTCTGACCGGTTTTTCTGGAAACACCATATATTTT | CAWTPFLTGFSGNTIYF
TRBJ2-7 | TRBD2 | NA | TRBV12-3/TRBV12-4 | TGTGCCAGCAGTTTAGCGACTAGCTGGGAGCAGTACTTC | CASSLATSWEQYF
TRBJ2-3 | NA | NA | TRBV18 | TGTGCCAGCTCACCAGTAAGCGCCGGTACGCAGTATTTT | CASSPVSAGTQYF
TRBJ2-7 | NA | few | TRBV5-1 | TGCGCCAGCAGCTTGGTAACGGGGAGCCTCGGCTACGAGCAGTACTTC | CASSLVTGSLGYEQYF
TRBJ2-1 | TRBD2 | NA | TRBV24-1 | TGTGCCACCAGTGACAGCGGGAGGCTCTACAATGAGCAGTTCTTC | CATSDSGRLYNEQFF
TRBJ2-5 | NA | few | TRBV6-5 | TGTGCCAGCAGTAGATCTAGTAGAGAGACCCAGTACTTC | CASSRSSRETQYF
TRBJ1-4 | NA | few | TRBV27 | TGTGCCAGCAGTTGGGCAGGGGATGAAAAACTGTTTTTT | CASSWAGDEKLFF
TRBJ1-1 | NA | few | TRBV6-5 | TGTGCCAGCAGTTACTGGGGGGGCAGAGGAACTGAAGCTTTCTTT | CASSYWGGRGTEAFF
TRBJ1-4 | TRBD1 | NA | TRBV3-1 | TGTGCCAGCAGCCACCTCGACAGGGGACCCAATGAAAAACTGTTTTTT | CASSHLDRGPNEKLFF
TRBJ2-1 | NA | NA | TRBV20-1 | TGCAGTGCGTTCCCCTCGCCCCCCATAGGCGGTGAGCAGTTCTTC | CSAFPSPPIGGEQFF
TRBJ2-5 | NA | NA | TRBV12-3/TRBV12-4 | TGTGCCAGCAGTTTCGCCAGGGGGAGGACGGACCAAGAGACCCAGTACTTC | CASSFARGRTDQETQYF
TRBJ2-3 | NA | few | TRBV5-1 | TGCGCCAGCAGCTTGTTAGGGGGGCGCCCAGATACGCAGTATTTT | CASSLLGGRPDTQYF
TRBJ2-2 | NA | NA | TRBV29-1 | TGCAGCGCGTCAACTGATAACACCGGGGAGCTGTTTTTT | CSASTDNTGELFF
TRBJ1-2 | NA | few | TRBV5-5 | TGTGCCAGCAGCTTGGACAGGCCTAACTATGGCTACACCTTC | CASSLDRPNYGYTF
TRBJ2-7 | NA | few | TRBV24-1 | TGTGCCACCAGTGATTTAGGCCAACCTTACGAGCAGTACTTC | CATSDLGQPYEQYF
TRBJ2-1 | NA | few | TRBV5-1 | TGCGCCAGCAGCTTGGGTGGGGCTCCGTACTACAATGAGCAGTTCTTC | CASSLGGAPYYNEQFF
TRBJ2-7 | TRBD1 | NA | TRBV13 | TGTGCCAGCAGACGAACCTCCTCGGAGGGACAGGGTTTGAAGTACGAGCAGTACTTC | CASRRTSSEGQGLKYEQYF
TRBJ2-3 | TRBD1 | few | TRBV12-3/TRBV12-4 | TGTGCCAGCAGCCCCCGGGACAGGGGTCGATCAGATACGCAGTATTTT | CASSPRDRGRSDTQYF
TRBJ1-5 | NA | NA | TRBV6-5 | TGTGCCAGCAGTTCCCGCCCCAGGGGCAATCAGCCCCAGCATTTT | CASSSRPRGNQPQHF